The clone carrying this T cell receptor beta chain was picked up one time. Its antigen is unknown. This CDR3 is 11 amino acids long. V gave up 7 bases and J gave up 2 bases, with 6 bases separating them. CDR1 and CDR2 (germline): MNHEY, SMNVEV (reference sequence). From the 5' RACE reads, TCRdb called clonotypes with MiXCR, one entry per CDR3 protein. The table records roughly 440,000 distinct CDR3 sequences, 17% of them present only once. The source of the sample is a study of CD8 T cells in ankylosing spondylitis. General observations from the study: Several highly homologous variants made up a TCR beta motif, and this motif appeared characteristic of ankylosing spondylitis blood.

The TCR originated in a male donor with ankylosing spondylitis. Sequenced material: blood, either unsorted or a sorted T cell fraction (not recorded which). The chain links TRBV27 to TRBJ2-7, with D unresolved. The CDR3 loop reads CASIFAYEQYF. CDR3 nucleotide sequence: TGTGCCAGCATTTTCGCCTACGAGCAGTACTTC.